This section outlines one T cell receptor (beta chain) sequence together with its context. Its antigen remains unidentified. Using immunoSEQ multiplex PCR, the repertoire was profiled, and TCRdb retains in-frame clones only, with some absent. The table records roughly 100,000 clones, roughly 91% of them present only once. The data were obtained in a study of T cell responses to AZD1222 COVID-19 vaccine. Study-wide findings and caveats: Breadth and depth of Spike-specific TCRs rose after two AZD1222 doses. Repertoires were obtained solely post-peak T cell response. Donor demographics were predominantly white British with a female majority; clonal diversity may be underestimated.

This receptor was taken from an adult in good health. The specimen comprised peripheral blood, sampled on day 0 of AZD1222 vaccination.

The CDR3: CASSQSSGSSYEQYF. The CDR3 DNA reads TGTGCCAGCAGCCAATCTAGCGGGAGCTCCTACGAGCAGTACTTC. The chain uses TRBV4-2 and TRBJ2-7; 10 bases align to TRBD2. CDR3 size: 15 residues. Germline CDR1 and CDR2: LGHNA and YNFKEQ. The V and J ends lost 2 bases and 0 bases, in that order; junction bases with no gene match: 1.